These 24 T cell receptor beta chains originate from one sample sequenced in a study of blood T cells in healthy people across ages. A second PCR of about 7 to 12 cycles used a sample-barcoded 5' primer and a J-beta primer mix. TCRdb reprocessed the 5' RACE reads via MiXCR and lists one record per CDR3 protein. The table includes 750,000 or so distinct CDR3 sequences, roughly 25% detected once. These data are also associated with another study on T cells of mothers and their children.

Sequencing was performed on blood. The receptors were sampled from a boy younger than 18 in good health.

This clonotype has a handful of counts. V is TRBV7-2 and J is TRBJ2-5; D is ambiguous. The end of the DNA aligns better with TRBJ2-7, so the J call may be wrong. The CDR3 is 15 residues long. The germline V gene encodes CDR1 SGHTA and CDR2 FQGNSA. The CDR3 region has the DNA TGTGCCAGCAGCTTAGAAGTAACGCTCGACTACGAGCAGTACTTC. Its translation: CASSLEVTLDYEQYF.

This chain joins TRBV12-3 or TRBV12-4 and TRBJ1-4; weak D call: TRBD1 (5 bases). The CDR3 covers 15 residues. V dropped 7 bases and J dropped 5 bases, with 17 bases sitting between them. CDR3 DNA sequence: TGTGCCAGCACCCCCCTAGGGACGGGGAATGAAAAACTGTTTTTT. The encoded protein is CASTPLGTGNEKLFF.

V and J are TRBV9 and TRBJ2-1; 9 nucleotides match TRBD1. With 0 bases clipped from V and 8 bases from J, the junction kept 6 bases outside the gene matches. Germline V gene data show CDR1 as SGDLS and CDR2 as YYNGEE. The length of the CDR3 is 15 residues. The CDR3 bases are TGTGCCAGCAGCGTAGAGGGGACAGGGCATGATGAGCAGTTCTTC. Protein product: CASSVEGTGHDEQFF.

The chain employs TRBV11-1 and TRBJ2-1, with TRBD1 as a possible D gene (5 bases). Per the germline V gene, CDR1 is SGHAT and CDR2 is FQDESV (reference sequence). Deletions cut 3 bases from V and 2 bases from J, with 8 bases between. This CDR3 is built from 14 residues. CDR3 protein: CASSFAGTYNEQFF. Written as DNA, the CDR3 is TGTGCCAGCAGCTTTGCAGGGACCTACAATGAGCAGTTCTTC.

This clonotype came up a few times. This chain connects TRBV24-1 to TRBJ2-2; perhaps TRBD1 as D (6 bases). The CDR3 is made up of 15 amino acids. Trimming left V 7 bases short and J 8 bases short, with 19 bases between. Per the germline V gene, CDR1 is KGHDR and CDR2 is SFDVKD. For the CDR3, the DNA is TGTGCCACCAGCCGGGACACGGGTATCAGGGGGGAGCTGTTTTTT. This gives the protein CATSRDTGIRGELFF.

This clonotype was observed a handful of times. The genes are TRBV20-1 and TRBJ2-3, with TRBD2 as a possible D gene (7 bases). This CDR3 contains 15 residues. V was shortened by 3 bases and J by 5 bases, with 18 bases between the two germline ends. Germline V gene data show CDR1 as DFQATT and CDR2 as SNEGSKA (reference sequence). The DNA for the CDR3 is TGCAGTGCTAGCAAGGTGGGGGGGGCCAAAGATACGCAGTATTTT. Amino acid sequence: CSASKVGGAKDTQYF.

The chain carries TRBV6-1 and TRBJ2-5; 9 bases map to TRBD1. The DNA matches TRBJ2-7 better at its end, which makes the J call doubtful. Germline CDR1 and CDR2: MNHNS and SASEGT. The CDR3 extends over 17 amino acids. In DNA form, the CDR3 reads TGTGCCAGCAGTGAAACACAACTGCGGACAGGGGTGTACGAGCAGTACTTC. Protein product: CASSETQLRTGVYEQYF.

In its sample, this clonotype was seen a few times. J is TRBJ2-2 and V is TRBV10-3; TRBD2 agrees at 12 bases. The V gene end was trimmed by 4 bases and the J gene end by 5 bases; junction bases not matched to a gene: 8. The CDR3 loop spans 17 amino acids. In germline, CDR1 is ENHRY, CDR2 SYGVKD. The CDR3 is CAISALTSGRDTGELFF. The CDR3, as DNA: TGTGCCATCAGTGCTCTGACTAGCGGGAGAGATACCGGGGAGCTGTTTTTT.

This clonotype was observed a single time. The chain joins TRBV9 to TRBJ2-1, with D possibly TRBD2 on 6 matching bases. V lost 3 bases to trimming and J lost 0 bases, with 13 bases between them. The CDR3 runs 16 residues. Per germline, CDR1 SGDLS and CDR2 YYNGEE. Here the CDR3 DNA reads TGTGCCAGCAGCGGGGTTCGGCGGGGCTCCTACAATGAGCAGTTCTTC. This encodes CASSGVRRGSYNEQFF.

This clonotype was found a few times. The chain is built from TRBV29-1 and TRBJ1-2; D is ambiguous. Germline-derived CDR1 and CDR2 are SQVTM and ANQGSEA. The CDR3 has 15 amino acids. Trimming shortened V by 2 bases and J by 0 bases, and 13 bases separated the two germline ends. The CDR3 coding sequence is TGCAGCGTTGAATGGGGAGGTTTAGCTAACTATGGCTACACCTTC. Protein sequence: CSVEWGGLANYGYTF.

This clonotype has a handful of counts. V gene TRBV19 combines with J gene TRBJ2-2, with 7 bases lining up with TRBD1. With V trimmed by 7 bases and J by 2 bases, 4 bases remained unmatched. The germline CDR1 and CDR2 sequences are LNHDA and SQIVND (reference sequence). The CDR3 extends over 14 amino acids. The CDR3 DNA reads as TGTGCCAGTACGAGGACAGGAAACACCGGGGAGCTGTTTTTT. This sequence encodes CASTRTGNTGELFF. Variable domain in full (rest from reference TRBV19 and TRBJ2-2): DGGITQSPKYLFRKEGQNVTLSCEQNLNHDAMYWYRQDPGQGLRLIYYSQIVNDFQKGDIAEGYSVSREKKESFPLTVTSAQKNPTAFYLCASTRTGNTGELFFGEGSRLTVL.

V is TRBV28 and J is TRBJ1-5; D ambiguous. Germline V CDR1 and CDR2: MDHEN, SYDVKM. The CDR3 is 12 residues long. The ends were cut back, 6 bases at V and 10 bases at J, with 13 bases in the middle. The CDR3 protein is CASRQRTAPQHF. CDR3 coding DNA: TGTGCCAGCAGACAACGGACGGCTCCCCAGCATTTT.

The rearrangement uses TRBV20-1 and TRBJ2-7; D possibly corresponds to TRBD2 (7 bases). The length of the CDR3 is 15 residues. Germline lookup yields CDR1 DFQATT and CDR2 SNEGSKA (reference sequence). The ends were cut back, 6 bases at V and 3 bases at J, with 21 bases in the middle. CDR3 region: CSASDGGPRLYEQYF. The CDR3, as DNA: TGCAGTGCCTCCGACGGGGGGCCCCGTCTCTACGAGCAGTACTTC.

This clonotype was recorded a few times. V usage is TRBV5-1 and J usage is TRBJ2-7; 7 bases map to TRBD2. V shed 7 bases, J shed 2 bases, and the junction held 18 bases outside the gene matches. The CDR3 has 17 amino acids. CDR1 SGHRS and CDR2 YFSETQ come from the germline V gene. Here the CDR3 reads CASSFRLLAEDPYEQYF. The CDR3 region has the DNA TGCGCCAGCTCTTTCCGGCTTCTAGCGGAGGATCCCTACGAGCAGTACTTC.

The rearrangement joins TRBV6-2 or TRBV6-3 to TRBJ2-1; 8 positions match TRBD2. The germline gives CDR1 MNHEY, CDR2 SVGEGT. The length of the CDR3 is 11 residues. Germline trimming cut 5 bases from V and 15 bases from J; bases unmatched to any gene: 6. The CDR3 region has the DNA TGTGCCAGCAGTGCAGCGGGGGCGAGGTTCTTC. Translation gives CASSAAGARFF.

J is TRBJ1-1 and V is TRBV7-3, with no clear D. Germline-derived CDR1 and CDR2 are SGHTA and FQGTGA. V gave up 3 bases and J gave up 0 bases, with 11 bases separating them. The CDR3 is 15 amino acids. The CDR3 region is CASSFSGDMNTEAFF. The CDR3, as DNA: TGTGCCAGCAGCTTCTCCGGAGACATGAACACTGAAGCTTTCTTT.

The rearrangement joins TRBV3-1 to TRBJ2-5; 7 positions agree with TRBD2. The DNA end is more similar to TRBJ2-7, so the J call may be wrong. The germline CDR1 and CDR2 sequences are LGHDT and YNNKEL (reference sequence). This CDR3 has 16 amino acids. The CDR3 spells CASSQDDSGHPYEQYF. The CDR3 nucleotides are TGTGCCAGCAGCCAAGACGATAGCGGGCATCCCTACGAGCAGTACTTC.

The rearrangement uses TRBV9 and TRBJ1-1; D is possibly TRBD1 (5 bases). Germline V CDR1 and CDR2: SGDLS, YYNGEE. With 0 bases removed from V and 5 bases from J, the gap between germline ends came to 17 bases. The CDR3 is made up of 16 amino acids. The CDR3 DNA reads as TGTGCCAGCAGCGTAGATTATCGGGGGAAGGGAACTGAAGCTTTCTTT. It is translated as CASSVDYRGKGTEAFF.

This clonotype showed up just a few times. The CDR3 DNA follows: TGCGCCAGCAGCTCCGGGACTAGCGGGAGGGGCGAGCAGTACTTC. It codes for CASSSGTSGRGEQYF. The V gene is TRBV5-1, the J gene TRBJ2-5; 16 bases are a match to TRBD2. The J call is in doubt because the DNA end fits TRBJ2-7 better. The CDR3 is 15 residues long. In germline, CDR1 is SGHRS, CDR2 YFSETQ.

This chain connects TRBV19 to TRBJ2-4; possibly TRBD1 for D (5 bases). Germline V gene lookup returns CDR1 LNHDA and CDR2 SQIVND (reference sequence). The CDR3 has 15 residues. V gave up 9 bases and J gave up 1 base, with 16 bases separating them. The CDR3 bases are TGTGCCAGCTCCCAGGGTGGGGTTGCCAAAAACATTCAGTACTTC. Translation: CASSQGGVAKNIQYF.

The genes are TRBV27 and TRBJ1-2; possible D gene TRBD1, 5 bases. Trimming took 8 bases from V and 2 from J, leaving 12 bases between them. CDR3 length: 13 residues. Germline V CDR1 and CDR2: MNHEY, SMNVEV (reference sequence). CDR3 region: CASWGWENYGYTF. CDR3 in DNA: TGTGCCAGCTGGGGGTGGGAGAACTATGGCTACACCTTC.

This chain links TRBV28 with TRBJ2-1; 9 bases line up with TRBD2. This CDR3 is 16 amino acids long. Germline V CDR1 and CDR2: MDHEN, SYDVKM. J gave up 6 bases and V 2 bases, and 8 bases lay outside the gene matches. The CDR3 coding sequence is TGTGCCAGCAGTTTACGCGGGAGGGTATTGTTCAATGAGCAGTTCTTC. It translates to CASSLRGRVLFNEQFF.

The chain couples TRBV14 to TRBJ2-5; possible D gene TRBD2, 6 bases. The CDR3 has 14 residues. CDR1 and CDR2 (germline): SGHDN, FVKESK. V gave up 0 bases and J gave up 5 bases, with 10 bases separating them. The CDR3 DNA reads TGTGCCAGCAGCCAAGAGTGGGGAGGCGAGACCCAGTACTTC. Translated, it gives CASSQEWGGETQYF.

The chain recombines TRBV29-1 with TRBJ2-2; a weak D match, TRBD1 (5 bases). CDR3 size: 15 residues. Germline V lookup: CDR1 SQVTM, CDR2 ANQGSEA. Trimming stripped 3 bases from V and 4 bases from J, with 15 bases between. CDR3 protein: CSVDRVSPGTGELFF. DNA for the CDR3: TGCAGCGTTGACAGGGTCTCCCCGGGCACCGGGGAGCTGTTTTTT.